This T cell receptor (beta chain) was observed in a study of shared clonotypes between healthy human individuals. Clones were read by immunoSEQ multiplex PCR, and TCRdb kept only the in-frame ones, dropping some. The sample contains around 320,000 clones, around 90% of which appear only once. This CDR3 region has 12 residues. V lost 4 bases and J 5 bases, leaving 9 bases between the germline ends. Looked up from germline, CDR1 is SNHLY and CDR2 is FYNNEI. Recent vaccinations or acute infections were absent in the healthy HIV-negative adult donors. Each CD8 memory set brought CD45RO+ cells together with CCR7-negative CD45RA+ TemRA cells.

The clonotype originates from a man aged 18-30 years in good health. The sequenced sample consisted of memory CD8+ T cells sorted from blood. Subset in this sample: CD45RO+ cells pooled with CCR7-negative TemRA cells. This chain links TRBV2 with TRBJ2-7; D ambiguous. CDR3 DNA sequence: TGTGCCAGCAGTGTAGTGAAGAACGAGCAGTACTTC. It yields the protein CASSVVKNEQYF.